This TCR beta chain was observed in a study of blood T cell repertoires in COVID-19. CDR1 and CDR2 (germline): SGHTA, FQGNSA. V lost 4 bases, J lost 5 bases, and 11 bases lay in between. The CDR3 sequence is 13 residues long. Assay used: immunoSEQ multiplex PCR; TCRdb lists only in-frame clones, some missing. This table has roughly 250,000 clones, around 87% appearing once. Sequencing was carried out using PBMCs or T cells enriched from blood (not recorded which). The clonotype comes from a woman aged 25-40 years with acute COVID-19. The rearrangement uses TRBV7-2 and TRBJ1-1, with D possibly matching TRBD1 (6 bases). The CDR3, as DNA: TGTGCCAGCAGCTACCCGAGGGGGACTGAAGCTTTCTTT. Amino acids: CASSYPRGTEAFF.